These 16 T cell receptor beta chains share one sample of origin, sequenced in a study of blood T cell repertoires in COVID-19. TCRdb's copy holds only in-frame clones and misses some; the assay was immunoSEQ multiplex PCR. The table includes about 69,000 clones, 90% detected once. The material sequenced was peripheral blood. These receptors were obtained from a woman in her late teens or twenties with acute or convalescent COVID-19.

The chain couples TRBV10-2 to TRBJ1-2; weak D call: TRBD1 (6 bases). Trimming took off 1 base at V and 5 bases at J, with 14 bases between the two ends. The CDR3 extends over 15 amino acids. Germline V lookup: CDR1 WSHSY, CDR2 SAAADI. As DNA, the CDR3 is TGCGCCAGCAGTGAGTTAGTCAGGGGCCGGTATGGCTACACCTTC. Amino acid sequence: CASSELVRGRYGYTF.

The rearrangement uses TRBV5-1 and TRBJ2-2; D might be TRBD1 (6 bases). The V gene's germline CDR1 is SGHRS and CDR2 YFSETQ. V was pared by 0 bases and J by 1 base, with 13 bases between. The CDR3 is made up of 17 amino acids. The CDR3 here is CASSLGHRDKNTGELFF. Written as DNA, the CDR3 is TGCGCCAGCAGCTTGGGACACCGGGACAAGAACACCGGGGAGCTGTTTTTT.

The chain recombines TRBV7-2 with TRBJ1-6; 7 nucleotides line up with TRBD1. The length of the CDR3 is 16 residues. Germline V CDR1 and CDR2: SGHTA, FQGNSA. The J segment lost 7 bases and the V segment lost 5 bases, leaving 11 bases of the junction unmatched. The DNA for the CDR3 is TGTGCCAGCAGCCCCGGTGTGGGACAGATAAATTCACCCCTCCACTTT. It specifies CASSPGVGQINSPLHF.

This chain connects TRBV30 to TRBJ1-3; the D is unclear. CDR1 and CDR2 (germline): GTSNPN, SVGIG (reference sequence). Trimming pared 7 bases from V and 2 bases from J, leaving 15 bases between. The CDR3 loop spans 14 amino acids. The CDR3 region has the DNA TGTGCCTCCTCCGGCGACACCACTGGAAACACCATATATTTT. Translating gives CASSGDTTGNTIYF.

This clone turned up a few times. The chain couples TRBV7-2 to TRBJ1-1; D is unresolved. The CDR3 is 14 residues long. V lost 5 bases, J lost 1 base, and 11 bases lay in between. The germline V gene encodes CDR1 SGHTA and CDR2 FQGNSA. CDR3 nucleotides: TGTGCCAGCAGCGTGATACGGGAGAACACTGAAGCTTTCTTT. It is translated as CASSVIRENTEAFF.

The chain is built from TRBV9 and TRBJ2-2; a possible D gene is TRBD1 (6 bases). The CDR3 consists of 16 residues. Between the trimmed V and J ends, which lost 6 bases and 1 base, there was a span of 16 bases. CDR1 SGDLS and CDR2 YYNGEE come from the germline V gene. Here the CDR3 DNA reads TGTGCCAGCATGTCGATCCAGACAGGGAACACCGGGGAGCTGTTTTTT. It translates to CASMSIQTGNTGELFF.

The chain employs TRBV11-2 and TRBJ1-3; 7 bases align to TRBD1. Per the germline V gene, CDR1 is SGHAT and CDR2 is FQNNGV. V was pared by 1 base and J by 7 bases, with 7 bases of the junction left unmatched. The length of the CDR3 is 15 residues. The chain's CDR3 is CASSLGGQDRNTIYF. For the CDR3, the DNA is TGTGCCAGCAGCTTAGGCGGACAGGACCGCAACACCATATATTTT.

The chain is built from TRBV3-1 (or the pseudogene TRBV3-2) and TRBJ1-3; perhaps TRBD1 as D (6 bases). V lost 5 bases and J 5 bases, leaving 19 bases between the germline ends. CDR3 size: 16 residues. Germline assignment: CDR1 LGHDT and CDR2 YNNKEL (reference sequence). Written as DNA, the CDR3 is TGTGCCAGCAGCACCCGGGACACCGGGGAGAGAAACACCATATATTTT. The encoded protein is CASSTRDTGERNTIYF.

The chain couples TRBV11-2 to TRBJ1-1; perhaps TRBD1 as D (5 bases). The V end lost 2 bases, the J end lost 6 bases, and 7 bases lay between the germline ends. The germline V gene has CDR1 SGHAT and CDR2 FQNNGV. This CDR3 spans 12 amino acids. For the CDR3, the DNA is TGTGCCAGCAGCTTATGGGGGGCTGAAGCTTTCTTT. As protein: CASSLWGAEAFF. The variable domain in full, completed from reference TRBV11-2 and TRBJ1-1, reads EAGVAQSPRYKIIEKRQSVAFWCNPISGHATLYWYQQILGQGPKLLIQFQNNGVVDDSQLPKDRFSAERLKGVDSTLKIQPAKLEDSAVYLCASSLWGAEAFFGQGTRLTVV.

CDR3 loop: CASSVGGPGNTIYF. The CDR3 DNA sequence: TGTGCCAGCAGCGTAGGAGGGCCGGGAAACACCATATATTTT. The chain combines TRBV7-9 with TRBJ1-3; the D is unclear. V lost 5 bases and J lost 4, with 12 bases in between. In germline, CDR1 is SEHNR, CDR2 FQNEAQ (reference sequence). The CDR3 is 14 residues long.

The chain has TRBV6-2 or TRBV6-3 and TRBJ1-5; D is ambiguous. V lost 3 bases to trimming and J lost 5 bases, with 11 bases between them. CDR1 and CDR2 from the germline V gene are MNHEY and SVGEGT. This CDR3 contains 14 residues. The CDR3 DNA is TGTGCCAGCAGTTATGAGAAAGTCCATCAGCCCCAGCATTTT. Residues: CASSYEKVHQPQHF.

The sample holds one count of this clone. The chain joins TRBV7-9 to TRBJ1-3; D might be TRBD1 (6 bases). CDR1 and CDR2 from the germline V gene are SEHNR and FQNEAQ (reference sequence). The V end was cut by 3 bases, the J end by 4 bases, with 16 bases between. This CDR3 comprises 16 residues. CDR3 sequence: CASSFTSGVSGNTIYF. In DNA form, the CDR3 reads TGTGCCAGCAGCTTCACGTCAGGGGTATCAGGAAACACCATATATTTT.

The V gene is TRBV5-5, the J gene TRBJ1-4; D is unclear. This CDR3 is 14 amino acids long. Germline lookup yields CDR1 SGHKS and CDR2 YYEKEE (reference sequence). V was pared by 6 bases and J by 3 bases, with 12 bases between. CDR3 bases: TGTGCCAGCAACCCACAGCTTTCTAATGAAAAACTGTTTTTT. Its protein product is CASNPQLSNEKLFF.

The V gene is TRBV5-4, the J gene TRBJ1-1, with D perhaps matching TRBD1 (5 bases). Germline CDR1 reads SGHNT; CDR2 reads YYREEE (reference sequence). The CDR3 totals 15 residues. The germline V and J ends were trimmed by 0 bases and 4 bases, with 13 bases remaining between them. The CDR3 protein is CASSLAGLGGTEAFF. The CDR3, as DNA: TGTGCCAGCAGCTTGGCCGGGCTCGGGGGCACTGAAGCTTTCTTT.

This chain links TRBV7-2 with TRBJ2-2, with D possibly being TRBD1 (6 bases). CDR3 length: 13 residues. Trimming removed 8 bases from V and 5 bases from J, with 12 bases in between. Germline V gene lookup returns CDR1 SGHTA and CDR2 FQGNSA. This CDR3 reads CASLRGLTGELFF. The CDR3 nucleotides are TGTGCCAGCCTAAGGGGGTTAACCGGGGAGCTGTTTTTT.

The rearrangement links TRBV7-9 to TRBJ2-3, with TRBD1 matching 9 bases. The CDR3 has 16 amino acids. Trimming took 5 bases from V and 4 from J; bases not matched to a gene: 10. In germline, CDR1 is SEHNR, CDR2 FQNEAQ (reference sequence). The CDR3 sequence is CASSMGTGILADTQYF. The CDR3 coding sequence is TGTGCCAGCAGCATGGGGACAGGGATCCTGGCAGATACGCAGTATTTT.